This TCR beta chain was captured in a study of CXCR3-negative and CXCR3-positive naive CD8 T cells. The overall study: Each library gave roughly 1.5 +/- 0.3 million of approximately 150 million TRB reads.

In preparing the TRB cDNA libraries, 5' RACE with UMI labels was used. After re-calling the 5' RACE reads, TCRdb lists one entry per CDR3 protein, DNA absent. The listing records tens of thousands of distinct CDR3 sequences. Naive CD8+ T cells carried a CD45RO-CCR7+CD27+CD95- phenotype. In regard to this clonotype: The target antigen is unknown.

General study findings and limits: CXCR3-positive naive cells carried more hydrophobic TRB CDR3s than CXCR3-negative naive cells did.

The sequenced sample consisted of naive CXCR3+ CD8+ T cells from blood. Stated subset: CD45RO-CCR7+CD27+CD95- naive CD8+ T cells expressing CXCR3 (TNR3+). This TCR came from a human donor in good health. Some clones in this sample may be carry-over from other donors' samples.

The CDR3 protein is CASSLGLAEYEQYF. The chain is built from TRBV7-6 and TRBJ2-7; TCRdb lists TRBD2, though no DNA is available to test this call. Germline V gene lookup returns CDR1 SGHVS and CDR2 FNYEAQ. The CDR3 extends over 14 amino acids.